One T cell receptor (beta chain) is described in this entry. Its antigen has not been determined. No base quality information exists; no much larger clone differs at one position. These data originate in a study of cytomegalovirus exposure and HLA in healthy donors (dated by TCRdb to the late 2010s). Background for the entire study: According to a later analysis, one platform produced both the approximately 110 validation repertoires and the approximately 600 repertoires of the first cohort. The aim of the study was to test whether cataloging public T cell receptors could identify signatures of past pathogen exposure. In addition to the first cohort of around 670 subjects, a separate validation cohort of under 150 different subjects was used. The study combined high-throughput TCR immunosequencing, statistical association of individual TCRs with disease status, and machine learning to predict cytomegalovirus infection status.

The library came from the immunoSEQ multiplex PCR assay. Processing in the source paper ran as follows. To diagnose cytomegalovirus status from the catalog of TCR beta chain sequences, a statistical classification framework was built. This is the immuneACCESS table as TCRdb keeps it, with only in-frame sequences that have V and J called. A part of the clones is gone; compared with another copy, unresolved V genes explain less than half, and the rest is unexplained. That table is the source of V, J and clone size, and D and trimming were worked out from the DNA. The sample yields some 85,000 clones; 96% were counted once. Approximately 1.2% of the sample rests with the top ten. Donors formed part of the validation cohort, which comprised about 130 subjects and was distinct from the first cohort of under 850 subjects. Broader findings and caveats from the paper: Most TCR sequences were observed very rarely across donors, whereas some public TCRs were present in many individuals. In the study, 164 TCR beta chains were listed as associated with cytomegalovirus. Subsequent analysis determined that TCRs grouped into clusters in the first cohort also showed a tendency toward co-occurrence across the approximately 110 validation repertoires, and approximately 94% of cluster scores exceeded 0. The classifier was reported to diagnose cytomegalovirus status with high specificity and sensitivity in both the original cohort and the validation cohort. The validation cohort had no HLA typing available for a later analysis, so co-occurrence within that cohort was assessed over all 120 or so repertoires. A few of the identified cytomegalovirus-associated TCR beta chains were confirmed in vitro to be specific for cytomegalovirus antigens. The authors suggested that the approach could potentially be extended to other disease states and immunological phenotypes.

Including cysteine and phenylalanine, the CDR3 has 14 amino acids. Here the CDR3 DNA is all that survives: 42 bases in frame from base 1. Taken from the germline V gene (reference sequence), the CDR1 and CDR2 loops are MNHEY and SMNVEV. V loses 3 bases, J loses 4 bases, and the germline ends lie 12 bases apart. The chain is encoded by TRBV27 joined to TRBJ2-5; 5 matching bases give a weak D call of TRBD1. Specimen: PBMCs. The TCR originated in a woman aged 18-29 years in good health and CMV-seronegative. This receptor carries the CDR3 CASSFTQGGETQYF. The DNA reads as follows: TGTGCCAGCAGTTTTACGCAGGGTGGAGAGACCCAGTACTTC.